Presented here are 21 T cell receptor beta chains from one specimen sequenced in a study of glioma-infiltrating T cells. TCR alpha and beta CDR3 regions were amplified from RNA using iRepertoire nested multiplex PCR. TCRdb fed the multiplex PCR reads into MiXCR, producing one record per CDR3 protein. The table lists around 390,000 distinct CDR3 sequences, around 45% of them singletons. The sequencing input was glioma tissue, nonneoplastic brain tissue, or PBMCs (not recorded which). The origin of the receptors is a human donor with low-grade glioma or glioblastoma, undergoing nonglioma brain surgery, or in good health (not recorded which).

The chain uses TRBV6-1 and TRBJ2-3; D perhaps matches TRBD1 (6 bases). The germline gives CDR1 MNHNS, CDR2 SASEGT. CDR3 length: 14 amino acids. Trimming removed 5 bases from V and 2 bases from J, with 11 bases in between. The CDR3: CASSQGQFTDTQYF. CDR3 DNA: TGTGCCAGCAGTCAAGGACAGTTCACAGATACGCAGTATTTT.

Comment on this clonotype: At one end the junction does not follow the germline gene, possibly because of a read error. CDR3 residues: CASSPQDGNEKLFF. The CDR3, as DNA: TGTGCCAGCTCGCCACAGGACGGGAATGAAAAACTGTTTTTT. This chain uses TRBV18 with TRBJ1-4, with D possibly TRBD1 on 5 matching bases. The CDR3 spans 14 residues. Germline V lookup: CDR1 KGHSH, CDR2 LQKENI.

Only a few counts were recorded for this clonotype. V gene TRBV2 combines with J gene TRBJ2-3; D unresolved. The CDR3 runs to 12 residues. V was clipped by 6 bases and J by 6 bases, with 10 bases between them. Germline lookup yields CDR1 SNHLY and CDR2 FYNNEI. CDR3 DNA: TGTGCCAGCAGGGCTGATGGGGATACGCAGTATTTT. Translated: CASRADGDTQYF.

There are many counts of this clonotype. The rearrangement links TRBV27 to TRBJ2-1; 10 bases agree with TRBD2. V was clipped by 5 bases and J by 2 bases; unmatched bases: 3. There are 15 residues in the CDR3. Germline V gene sequence: CDR1 MNHEY, CDR2 SMNVEV (reference sequence). CDR3 residues: CASSQSGRAYNEQFF. CDR3 DNA: TGTGCCAGCAGTCAAAGCGGGAGGGCCTACAATGAGCAGTTCTTC.

In this sample, this clonotype turned up once. The chain couples TRBV4-3 to TRBJ1-2; 8 nucleotides agree with TRBD1. The CDR3 has 17 amino acids. Losses at the gene ends were 4 bases for V and 5 bases for J; bases not matched to a gene: 15. The germline gives CDR1 LGHNA, CDR2 YSLEER. The CDR3 loop reads CASSRRTGQDVKYGYTF. In DNA form, the CDR3 reads TGCGCCAGCAGCCGAAGGACAGGGCAGGACGTTAAATATGGCTACACCTTC.

In this sample, this clonotype turned up a few times. V and J are TRBV6-5 and TRBJ2-3, with D possibly being TRBD1 (5 bases). V shed 6 bases and J shed 7 bases, with 11 bases lying between them. Germline CDR1 and CDR2: MNHEY and SVGAGI. The CDR3 runs to 12 residues. The CDR3 here is CASSPRGYTQYF. CDR3 DNA sequence: TGTGCCAGCAGCCCAAGGGGCTATACGCAGTATTTT.

This clonotype was seen repeatedly, ten times or more. The chain recombines TRBV27 with TRBJ2-7, with 10 nucleotides matching TRBD1. Germline V CDR1 and CDR2: MNHEY, SMNVEV (reference sequence). CDR3 length: 14 residues. V lost 6 bases to trimming and J lost 7 bases; unmatched junction nucleotides: 9. The CDR3 loop is CASSYGQGVGEQYF. CDR3 nucleotide sequence: TGTGCCAGCAGCTACGGACAGGGGGTCGGAGAGCAGTACTTC.

In DNA form, the CDR3 reads TGTGCCAGCAGCTTAGCGTCCGTGGCAGGGTCCGGGAACACTGAAGCTTTCTTT. Translating it yields CASSLASVAGSGNTEAFF. The chain recombines TRBV7-2 with TRBJ1-1; D is possibly TRBD1 (5 bases). The germline V and J ends were trimmed by 0 bases and 1 base, with 18 bases remaining between them. The CDR3 consists of 18 residues. The germline V gene has CDR1 SGHTA and CDR2 FQGNSA.

This chain uses TRBV12-3 or TRBV12-4 with TRBJ2-7; the match to TRBD1 covers 8 bases. The CDR3 totals 14 residues. With V trimmed by 4 bases and J by 5 bases, 7 bases remained unmatched. The CDR3 DNA sequence: TGTGCCAGCAGTTACAACAGGGGGTCGGACGAGCAGTACTTC. Protein product: CASSYNRGSDEQYF.

This clonotype was seen a single time. This may arise from a read error, as a much more abundant clone is one base away. The J gene is TRBJ1-1, the V gene TRBV24-1; the D is unclear. Germline-derived CDR1 and CDR2 are KGHDR and SFDVKD. The CDR3 loop spans 12 amino acids. For the CDR3, the DNA is TGTGCCACCAGTGGTTTGGGCCCTGAAGCTTTCTTT. Translation: CATSGLGPEAFF.

Turning to this clonotype: This may come from a read error, since a much larger clone is one base off. The gene calls are TRBV6-2 or TRBV6-3 and TRBJ2-3; tentatively, D is TRBD2 (6 bases). Germline V gene lookup returns CDR1 MNHEY and CDR2 SVGEGT. The CDR3 extends over 13 amino acids. V gave up 5 bases and J gave up 7 bases, with 13 bases separating them. The CDR3 DNA is TGTGCCAGCAGTAGGGGACTCATAAATACGCAGTATTTT. It encodes CASSRGLINTQYF.

This clonotype was observed a handful of times. This chain links TRBV28 with TRBJ2-7; no reliable D call. Germline V lookup: CDR1 MDHEN, CDR2 SYDVKM. V lost 5 bases and J 5 bases, leaving 16 bases between the germline ends. This CDR3 has 14 amino acids. In DNA, the CDR3 is TGTGCCAGCAGTCCCACCCCAAGATTGCACGAGCAGTACTTC. Its protein is CASSPTPRLHEQYF.

This clonotype was detected only once. The chain combines TRBV7-2 with TRBJ1-2; D is undetermined. Germline V gene data show CDR1 as SGHTA and CDR2 as FQGNSA. The CDR3 extends over 13 amino acids. V was cut by 6 bases and J by 7 bases, with 15 bases left in between. For the CDR3, the DNA is TGTGCCAGCAGTCGACACGGTTGGGGTGGCTACACCTTC. As protein: CASSRHGWGGYTF.

Comments on this clonotype: A single base separates this from a much larger clone, so it may be a read error. CDR3 sequence: CASSLEFGRRNTEAFF. CDR3 sequence (DNA): TGTGCCAGCAGCTTAGAGTTCGGCAGGCGGAACACTGAAGCTTTCTTT. This chain joins TRBV11-2 and TRBJ1-1; D is unclear. Germline CDR1 SGHAT, CDR2 FQNNGV. The CDR3 length is 16 residues. The V end lost 0 bases, the J end lost 1 base, and 12 bases lay between the germline ends.

Concerning this clonotype: A much larger clonotype is one base distant, so this may be a read error. This chain uses TRBV6-2 or TRBV6-3 with TRBJ2-3; D is tentatively TRBD1 or TRBD2 (5 bases each). Germline lookup yields CDR1 MNHEY and CDR2 SVGEGT. The CDR3 is 14 amino acids. CDR3 in amino acids: CASSQTVLGDTKYF. The CDR3 DNA reads as TGTGCCAGCAGTCAGACAGTATTGGGGGATACGAAGTATTTT.

This clonotype has a count of ten or more. The genes are TRBV20-1 and TRBJ2-1, with TRBD2 matching over 14 bases. Germline values: CDR1 DFQATT, CDR2 SNEGSKA (reference sequence). With V trimmed by 8 bases and J by 3 bases, 12 bases remained unmatched. This CDR3 is 17 amino acids long. DNA of the CDR3: TGCAGTACAGGGGGACTAGCGGGAGCCGGGATCTACAATGAGCAGTTCTTC. As protein: CSTGGLAGAGIYNEQFF.

In the case of this clonotype: No conserved phenylalanine or tryptophan is present at the end of the CDR3, so a read error is the likely explanation. This chain links TRBV15 with TRBJ2-3, with 8 bases fitting TRBD1. The CDR3 covers 15 residues. The J segment lost 2 bases and the V segment lost 6 bases, leaving 7 bases of the junction unmatched. Looked up from germline, CDR1 is LNHNV and CDR2 is YYDKDF (reference sequence). The CDR3 protein is CATRAGTGHTDTQYL. Written as DNA, the CDR3 is TGTGCCACCAGGGCGGGGACAGGTCACACAGATACGCAGTATCTT.

This clonotype was detected many times. The chain links TRBV27 to TRBJ2-7; D gene uncertain. The CDR3 has 16 amino acids. V was cut by 2 bases and J by 3 bases, with 17 bases left in between. CDR1 and CDR2 (germline): MNHEY, SMNVEV (reference sequence). CDR3 sequence reads: CASSLISFGAIYEQYF. The CDR3 nucleotides are TGTGCCAGCAGTTTAATAAGTTTCGGAGCAATCTACGAGCAGTACTTC.

The genes are TRBV20-1 and TRBJ1-4; 9 nucleotides align to TRBD1. This CDR3 is 14 amino acids long. V was clipped by 4 bases and J by 5 bases; unmatched bases: 5. The germline V gene encodes CDR1 DFQATT and CDR2 SNEGSKA (reference sequence). CDR3 amino acids: CSAITDRGNEKLFF. The CDR3 DNA reads TGCAGTGCTATCACAGACAGGGGGAATGAAAAACTGTTTTTT.

This rearrangement joins TRBV4-2 to TRBJ1-6; possible D gene TRBD1, 5 bases. CDR1 and CDR2 from the germline V gene are LGHNA and YNFKEQ. The CDR3 loop spans 16 amino acids. Deletions cut 4 bases from V and 3 bases from J, with 13 bases between. CDR3 bases: TGTGCCAGCAGCCCAAGCCCGAGGGGCTATAATTCACCCCTCCACTTT. It codes for CASSPSPRGYNSPLHF.

The chain uses TRBV4-1 and TRBJ1-3; the D is unclear. V was pared by 0 bases and J by 0 bases, with 12 bases between. This CDR3 has 17 residues. The germline V gene has CDR1 MGHRA and CDR2 YSYEKL. CDR3: CASSQDEVASSGNTIYF. For the CDR3, the DNA is TGCGCCAGCAGCCAAGATGAGGTGGCGAGCTCTGGAAACACCATATATTTT.